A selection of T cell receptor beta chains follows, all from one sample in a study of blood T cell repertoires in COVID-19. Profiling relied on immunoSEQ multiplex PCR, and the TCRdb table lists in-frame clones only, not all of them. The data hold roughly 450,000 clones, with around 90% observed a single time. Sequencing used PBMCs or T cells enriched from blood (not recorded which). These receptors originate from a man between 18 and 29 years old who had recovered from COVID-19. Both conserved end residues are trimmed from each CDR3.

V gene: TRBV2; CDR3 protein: ASNPLGLDTGELF
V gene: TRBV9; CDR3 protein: ASSVPPLGAQEAF
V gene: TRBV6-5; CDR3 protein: ASKIGQQGNTIY
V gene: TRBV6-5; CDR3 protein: ASSPDWSSYEQY
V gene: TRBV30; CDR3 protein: AWNFGTGGEQY
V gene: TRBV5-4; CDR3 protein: ASSEGQNIYNEQF
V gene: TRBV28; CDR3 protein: ASSLPPGGEGNEQF
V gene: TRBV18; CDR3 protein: ASSSLEVYEQY
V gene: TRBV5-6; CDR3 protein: ASSFYSNEQF
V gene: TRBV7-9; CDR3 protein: ASSLDSSNEKLF
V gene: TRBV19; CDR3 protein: ASSSDRGSEQY
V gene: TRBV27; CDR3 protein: ASSRYRVLNSPLH
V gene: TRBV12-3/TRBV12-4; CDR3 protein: ASSKDINSPLH
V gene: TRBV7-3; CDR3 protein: ASSLTAVNTEAF
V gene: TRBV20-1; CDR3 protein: SASWDRGTYEQY
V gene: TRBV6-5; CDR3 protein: ASSYSLEDEQF
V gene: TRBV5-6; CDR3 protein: ASSETSVNEQF
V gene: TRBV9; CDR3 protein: ASSPEDSRPFLKANYGYT
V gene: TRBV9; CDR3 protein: ASSDSGRSETQY
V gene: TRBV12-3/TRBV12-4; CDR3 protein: ASSSGNQPQH
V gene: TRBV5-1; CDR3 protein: ASSLGLEGETQY
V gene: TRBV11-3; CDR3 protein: ASSLERPAVAKNIQY
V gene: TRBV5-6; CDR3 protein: ASSSGEASPLH
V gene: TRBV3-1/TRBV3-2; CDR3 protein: ASSQETWSDGYT
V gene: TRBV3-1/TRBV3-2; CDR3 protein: ASSATGTGNQPQH
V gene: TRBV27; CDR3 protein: ASSPGLAGSGSTQY
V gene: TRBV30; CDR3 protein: AWSILSYTGELF
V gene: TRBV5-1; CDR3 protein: ASSTSGSYEQY
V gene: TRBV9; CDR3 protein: ASSVSGVGEQY
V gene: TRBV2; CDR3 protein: ASSGEGAPLH
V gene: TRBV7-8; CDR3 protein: ASSLGGGLSVLT
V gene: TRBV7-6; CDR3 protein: ASSPGSGRASEQY
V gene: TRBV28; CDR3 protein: ASSITRRRSGYT
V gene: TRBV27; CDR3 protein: ASSSQGLGRNEQF
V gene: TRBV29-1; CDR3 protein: SVEDRVNRGIEAQY
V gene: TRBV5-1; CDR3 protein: ASSLVDSSYNEQF
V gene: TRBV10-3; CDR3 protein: AISEIADLAGETQY
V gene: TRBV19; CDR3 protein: ASSIGTALSPLH
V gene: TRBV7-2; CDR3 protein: ASSLREDTEAF
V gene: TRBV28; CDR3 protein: ASSHGTGAYNEQF
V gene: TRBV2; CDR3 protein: ATGLAGANEQF
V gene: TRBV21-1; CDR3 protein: ASILRGQNPIMNTEAF
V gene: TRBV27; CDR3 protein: DKAVGRGTGEATSYNEQF
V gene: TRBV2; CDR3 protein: ASSEQRGGPRYEQY
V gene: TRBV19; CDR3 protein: ASRTGGITDTQY
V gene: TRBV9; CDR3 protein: ASSFGTGDNQPQH
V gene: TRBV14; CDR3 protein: ASSWTGTGGGFGTDTQY
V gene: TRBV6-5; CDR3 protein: ASSFPGQIPYEQY
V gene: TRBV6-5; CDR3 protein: ASSNTNYGYT
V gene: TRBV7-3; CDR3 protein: ASSPTGKRGGVQETQY
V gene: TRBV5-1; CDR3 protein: ASRPRLARTGELF
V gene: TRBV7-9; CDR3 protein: ASSIPGGEQY
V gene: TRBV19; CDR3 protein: ASRQTSPKNIQY